This TCR beta chain was recovered during a study of T-cell reconstitution after alpha-beta-depleted transplantation in children. General study findings and limits: At one year after transplant, newly produced T cells mostly accounted for T-cell counts and diversity.

There are a few counts of this clonotype. The target antigen is unknown. Researchers prepared the TCRbeta library using unique molecular identifiers, the study reports. MiXCR was run by TCRdb on the PCR reads, yielding one entry per CDR3 protein. Here the sample spans hundreds of thousands of distinct CDR3 sequences, over 7.5% being singletons. V was trimmed by 0 bases and J by 4 bases, leaving 19 bases between them. The CDR3 runs to 19 residues. In germline, CDR1 is LGHNA, CDR2 YSLEER. This clonotype originated in a female patient aged 2 to 10 who had a stem cell transplant for Fanconi anemia, so the T cells may come from the graft donor. Sequencing was performed on peripheral blood, taken 360 days after TCRalphabeta/CD19-depleted stem cell transplant. This chain joins TRBV4-3 and TRBJ2-6; possible D gene TRBD2, 7 bases. Written as DNA, the CDR3 is TGCGCCAGCAGCCAAGATGCGGGGGCAGATTCGGTCGGGGCCAACGTCCTGACTTTC. Translation gives CASSQDAGADSVGANVLTF.